This TCR beta chain appears in the sequencing data of a study of blood T cell repertoires in COVID-19. In the authors' workflow: How many nucleated cells were present was estimated from reference gene primer amplification. Produced via immunoSEQ multiplex PCR; TCRdb's table is partial and in-frame only. The DNA was the basis for D and trimming; V, J and clone size are from that table. The sample includes fewer than 150,000 clones, over 80% of them seen just once. Germline trimming cut 4 bases from V and 2 bases from J; bases unmatched to any gene: 5. The CDR3 consists of 14 residues. From germline, CDR1 is MGHRA and CDR2 YSYEKL.

The sample comprised peripheral blood. The receptor was derived from a woman in her 70s with acute or convalescent COVID-19. The rearrangement links TRBV4-1 to TRBJ2-7, with 7 bases fitting TRBD2. CDR3 nucleotide sequence: TGCGCCAGCAGCCTTCGTGCGGGGGCCTACGAGCAGTACTTC. It translates to CASSLRAGAYEQYF.